Shown below are 26 T cell receptor beta chains from a single sample sequenced in a study of shared clonotypes between healthy human individuals. TCRdb's copy holds only in-frame clones and misses some; the assay was immunoSEQ multiplex PCR. The sample consists of about 1.1 million clones, approximately 80% of them appearing once. Sequences were obtained from memory CD4+ T cells from PBMCs. Subset meaning: CD45RA-negative fraction. The receptors shown here come from a man younger than 35 in good health. Some clones in this sample may be carry-over from other donors' samples.

This chain connects TRBV11-2 to TRBJ1-2; maybe TRBD1 (5 bases). V was shortened by 6 bases and J by 8 bases, with 13 bases between the two germline ends. This CDR3 is built from 12 residues. The germline gives CDR1 SGHAT, CDR2 FQNNGV. Here the CDR3 reads CASSPRVGGYTF. The CDR3 bases are TGTGCCAGCAGTCCCAGGGTTGGAGGCTACACCTTC.

This chain connects TRBV28 to TRBJ2-1, with 7 bases aligning to TRBD2. The CDR3 totals 15 residues. Per germline, CDR1 MDHEN and CDR2 SYDVKM. V gave up 1 base and J gave up 3 bases; unmatched junction bases: 3. DNA for the CDR3: TGTGCCAGCAGTTTATCGCTAGCGGACTACAATGAGCAGTTCTTC. It translates to CASSLSLADYNEQFF. Full variable domain (missing parts from reference TRBV28 and TRBJ2-1): DVKVTQSSRYLVKRTGEKVFLECVQDMDHENMFWYRQDPGLGLRLIYFSYDVKMKEKGDIPEGYSVSREKKERFSLILESASTNQTSMYLCASSLSLADYNEQFFGPGTRLTVL.

The genes are TRBV2 and TRBJ2-1; 9 nucleotides agree with TRBD2. The J segment lost 5 bases and the V segment lost 6 bases, leaving 2 bases of the junction unmatched. Looked up from germline, CDR1 is SNHLY and CDR2 is FYNNEI. The CDR3 covers 13 residues. The CDR3 spells CASRASGNNEQFF. CDR3 in DNA: TGTGCCAGCAGGGCTAGCGGGAACAATGAGCAGTTCTTC.

The chain uses TRBV5-1 and TRBJ2-2; either TRBD1 or TRBD2 may supply D (5 bases each). The CDR3 spans 16 residues. CDR1 SGHRS and CDR2 YFSETQ come from the germline V gene. V lost 0 bases and J 8 bases, leaving 17 bases between the germline ends. This chain's CDR3 is CASSLAGTALPGELFF. The CDR3 bases are TGCGCCAGCAGCTTGGCCGGGACCGCCTTACCGGGGGAGCTGTTTTTT.

With respect to this clone: A much larger clone differs from this one at a single base, so this may be a read error. Other DNA sequences from this sample encode an identical CDR3 as well. The genes are TRBV6-5 and TRBJ2-5; D is ambiguous. This CDR3 contains 11 residues. V lost 2 bases, J lost 4 bases, and 2 bases lay in between. CDR1 is MNHEY and CDR2 is SVGAGI in the germline V gene. This CDR3 reads CASSYGETQYF. CDR3 nucleotide sequence: TGTGCCAGCAGTTACGGAGAGACCCAGTACTTC.

This rearrangement joins TRBV11-2 to TRBJ1-1, with 8 bases matching TRBD1. The CDR3 spans 14 residues. The V segment lost 5 bases and the J segment 11 bases; nucleotides outside the gene matches: 13. CDR1 is SGHAT and CDR2 is FQNNGV in the germline V gene. CDR3 residues: CASSPLRTGSAAFF. The DNA for the CDR3 is TGTGCCAGCAGCCCACTCAGGACAGGGAGTGCCGCTTTCTTT.

The chain joins TRBV6-1 to TRBJ1-2; D remains unclear. Trimming shortened V by 6 bases and J by 3 bases, and 14 bases separated the two germline ends. There are 14 residues in the CDR3. The germline gives CDR1 MNHNS, CDR2 SASEGT. CDR3 nucleotide sequence: TGTGCCAGCAGAGTAGTGGTGGCAGACTATGGCTACACCTTC. Translating gives CASRVVVADYGYTF.

This chain links TRBV9 with TRBJ2-5; 8 positions agree with TRBD2. The V gene's germline CDR1 is SGDLS and CDR2 YYNGEE. V was clipped by 6 bases and J by 4 bases; unmatched bases: 11. The CDR3 contains 15 residues. Here the CDR3 reads CASTPKRENGETQYF. The CDR3 DNA reads as TGTGCCAGCACCCCAAAGCGGGAGAACGGAGAGACCCAGTACTTC.

The rearrangement joins TRBV28 to TRBJ1-2, with 9 bases matching TRBD1. Germline trimming cut 6 bases from V and 8 bases from J; bases unmatched to any gene: 10. CDR1 and CDR2 from the germline V gene are MDHEN and SYDVKM. The CDR3 is made up of 14 amino acids. CDR3 sequence reads: CASSTGGGNRGYTF. CDR3 DNA sequence: TGTGCCAGCAGCACAGGGGGCGGAAATCGAGGCTACACCTTC.

This clone is a singleton in its sample. The chain couples TRBV4-2 to TRBJ2-1; TRBD2 matches 7 bases. Germline CDR1 is LGHNA and CDR2 is YNFKEQ. The CDR3 is 15 amino acids. J gave up 3 bases and V 4 bases, and 6 bases lay outside the gene matches. CDR3 residues: CASSRQPGGYNEQFF. CDR3 sequence (DNA): TGTGCCAGCAGCCGCCAGCCGGGGGGCTACAATGAGCAGTTCTTC.

This clone has a count of ten or more. This rearrangement joins TRBV7-3 to TRBJ2-1, with D possibly called TRBD1 or TRBD2 (5 bases each). The CDR3 loop spans 13 amino acids. Trimming cost V 5 bases and J 8 bases, with 13 bases left between them. Per germline, CDR1 SGHTA and CDR2 FQGTGA. Here the CDR3 reads CASSIDPGHEQFF. DNA for the CDR3: TGTGCCAGCAGCATTGACCCGGGACATGAGCAGTTCTTC.

The chain links TRBV2 to TRBJ2-1; TRBD2 matches at 15 bases. Trimming at V came to 0 bases and at J to 7 bases, leaving 4 bases not matched to a gene. Germline values: CDR1 SNHLY, CDR2 FYNNEI. This CDR3 is built from 17 residues. CDR3 protein: CASSEAGLAGGWNEQFF. The CDR3 DNA reads as TGTGCCAGCAGTGAAGCGGGACTAGCGGGAGGTTGGAATGAGCAGTTCTTC.

The chain combines TRBV19 with TRBJ2-7; D remains ambiguous. The CDR3 runs to 16 residues. The V gene lost 1 base and the J gene lost 3 bases, with 16 bases spanning the gap. Germline values: CDR1 LNHDA, CDR2 SQIVND (reference sequence). The CDR3 here is CASSIGSVEYYYEQYF. For the CDR3, the DNA is TGTGCCAGTAGTATAGGCAGTGTGGAGTACTACTACGAGCAGTACTTC.

The rearrangement joins TRBV11-2 to TRBJ2-3; either TRBD1 or TRBD2 may fit D (5 bases each). Germline CDR1 SGHAT, CDR2 FQNNGV. The V end lost 6 bases, the J end lost 2 bases, and 12 bases lay between the germline ends. The CDR3 has 14 amino acids. The CDR3 DNA is TGTGCCAGCAGTCCAGACGGGGCCACAGATACGCAGTATTTT. It specifies CASSPDGATDTQYF.

The rearrangement uses TRBV6-5 and TRBJ2-7, with 8 bases fitting TRBD1. Germline CDR1 reads MNHEY; CDR2 reads SVGAGI. The V segment lost 1 base and the J segment 5 bases; nucleotides outside the gene matches: 4. The CDR3 is made up of 14 amino acids. CDR3: CASSYLGQVNEQYF. The CDR3 nucleotides are TGTGCCAGCAGTTACTTGGGACAGGTCAACGAGCAGTACTTC.

The chain is built from TRBV2 and TRBJ1-4, with no clear D. The germline gives CDR1 SNHLY, CDR2 FYNNEI. The germline V and J ends were trimmed by 7 bases and 6 bases, with 18 bases remaining between them. The CDR3 contains 15 residues. Written as DNA, the CDR3 is TGTGCCAGCACAATAGAGTCGGGCCCCGATGAAAAACTGTTTTTT. This sequence encodes CASTIESGPDEKLFF.

The rearrangement uses TRBV5-1 and TRBJ2-3; 10 nucleotides align to TRBD1. V dropped 7 bases and J dropped 5; count of bases not matched to a gene: 4. This CDR3 region has 13 residues. Looked up from germline, CDR1 is SGHRS and CDR2 is YFSETQ. DNA for the CDR3: TGCGCCAGCTCGGGACAGGGGAGAGATACGCAGTATTTT. Translating gives CASSGQGRDTQYF.

About this clone: Different DNA sequences within this sample yield the same CDR3. Here the CDR3 DNA reads TGTGCCAGCAGCTTTTCAGGGGCGAACACTGAAGCTTTCTTT. This codes for CASSFSGANTEAFF. The chain combines TRBV7-2 with TRBJ1-1; D is possibly TRBD1 (6 bases). This CDR3 comprises 14 residues. Trimming pared 3 bases from V and 1 base from J, leaving 9 bases between. CDR1 and CDR2 from the germline V gene are SGHTA and FQGNSA.

This CDR3 is CASSAGLAGLTGVNEQFF. The CDR3, as DNA: TGTGCCAGCAGCGCCGGACTAGCGGGTCTCACGGGGGTCAATGAGCAGTTCTTC. The V and J genes are TRBV11-2 and TRBJ2-1, with TRBD2 matching over 11 bases. V shed 5 bases, J shed 6 bases, and the junction held 15 bases outside the gene matches. Germline assignment: CDR1 SGHAT and CDR2 FQNNGV. There are 18 residues in the CDR3.

The chain has TRBV9 and TRBJ2-3; tentative D call: TRBD1 (5 bases). This CDR3 is 13 amino acids long. V lost 1 base and J 5 bases, leaving 8 bases between the germline ends. Per germline, CDR1 SGDLS and CDR2 YYNGEE. The CDR3: CASSVMGQDTQYF. For the CDR3, the DNA is TGTGCCAGCAGCGTAATGGGGCAAGATACGCAGTATTTT.

The chain recombines TRBV2 with TRBJ2-7; D is perhaps TRBD2 (5 bases). The CDR3 runs 14 residues. V lost 8 bases, J lost 3 bases, and 17 bases lay in between. Germline values: CDR1 SNHLY, CDR2 FYNNEI. CDR3 region: CASRIVAGGYEQYF. The CDR3 DNA sequence: TGTGCCAGCCGGATTGTTGCCGGAGGCTACGAGCAGTACTTC. The full variable domain, in which reference TRBV2 and TRBJ2-7 provide the parts outside the CDR3, is EPEVTQTPSHQVTQMGQEVILRCVPISNHLYFYWYRQILGQKVEFLVSFYNNEISEKSEIFDDQFSVERPDGSNFTLKIRSTKLEDSAMYFCASRIVAGGYEQYFGPGTRLTVT.

Regarding this clone: This CDR3 is also generated by other DNA sequences in the sample. The V gene is TRBV7-3, the J gene TRBJ2-2; D unresolved. The length of the CDR3 is 13 residues. Trimming took 0 bases from V and 6 from J, leaving 5 bases between them. In germline, CDR1 is SGHTA, CDR2 FQGTGA. The CDR3 loop reads CASSLTPAGELFF. CDR3 nucleotide sequence: TGTGCCAGCAGCTTAACCCCCGCCGGGGAGCTGTTTTTT. Using reference TRBV7-3 and TRBJ2-2 for the parts outside the CDR3, the full variable domain is GAGVSQTPSNKVTEKGKYVELRCDPISGHTALYWYRQSLGQGPEFLIYFQGTGAADDSGLPNDRFFAVRPEGSVSTLKIQRTERGDSAVYLCASSLTPAGELFFGEGSRLTVL.

This clone turned up a few times. The chain couples TRBV27 to TRBJ2-7, with TRBD2 as a possible D gene (6 bases). V dropped 5 bases and J dropped 2 bases, with 16 bases sitting between them. CDR3 length: 15 amino acids. Germline V gene lookup returns CDR1 MNHEY and CDR2 SMNVEV (reference sequence). The CDR3 region is CASSPWTGGTYEQYF. CDR3 DNA sequence: TGTGCCAGCAGTCCCTGGACCGGGGGAACCTACGAGCAGTACTTC.

The chain links TRBV5-1 to TRBJ1-1; D is unresolved. CDR3 length: 14 amino acids. Germline V gene data show CDR1 as SGHRS and CDR2 as YFSETQ. The ends were cut back, 2 bases at V and 3 bases at J, with 11 bases in the middle. Here the CDR3 reads CASSFDGSDTEAFF. DNA of the CDR3: TGCGCCAGCAGCTTCGACGGTAGTGACACTGAAGCTTTCTTT.

This chain uses TRBV7-9 with TRBJ2-1; 9 nucleotides align to TRBD2. J was trimmed by 0 bases and V by 5 bases; bases with no gene match: 8. Germline loops: CDR1 SEHNR, CDR2 FQNEAQ (reference sequence). The CDR3 extends over 17 amino acids. CDR3: CASSPRLAESSYNEQFF. The CDR3 nucleotides read TGTGCCAGCAGCCCAAGACTAGCGGAAAGCTCCTACAATGAGCAGTTCTTC.

A remark on this clone: This CDR3 is also generated by other DNA sequences in the sample. The chain carries TRBV7-9 and TRBJ2-7; D is undetermined. CDR1 and CDR2 from the germline V gene are SEHNR and FQNEAQ (reference sequence). Trimming pared 5 bases from V and 1 base from J, leaving 9 bases between. This CDR3 is 13 amino acids long. In DNA, the CDR3 is TGTGCCAGCAGCACCTTTGGGTCCTACGAGCAGTACTTC. Protein: CASSTFGSYEQYF. Variable domain in full (rest from reference TRBV7-9 and TRBJ2-7): DTGVSQNPRHKITKRGQNVTFRCDPISEHNRLYWYRQTLGQGPEFLTYFQNEAQLEKSRLLSDRFSAERPKGSFSTLEIQRTEQGDSAMYLCASSTFGSYEQYFGPGTRLTVT.